This note documents a single T cell receptor beta chain sequence. Its antigen is undetermined. This specimen belongs to a study of T-cell memory formation after mild COVID-19. Study in general: Largely, the TCR clusters proved donor specific. Findings and caveats of the study: What remained unconfirmed was the SARS-CoV-2 specificity of second-wave clones peaking on day 37.

From the 5' RACE reads, TCRdb called clonotypes with MiXCR, one entry per CDR3 protein. The table shows around 340,000 distinct CDR3 sequences, with around 15% occurring only once. J was trimmed by 4 bases and V by 6 bases; bases with no gene match: 16. From germline, CDR1 is ENHRY and CDR2 SYGVKD. The CDR3 consists of 17 residues. V gene TRBV10-3 combines with J gene TRBJ2-3; TRBD2 matches at 7 bases. This clonotype was obtained from a man between 18 and 29 years old who had mild COVID-19 (a few samples of this study predate the infection). Cell type and time point are not known. Source material: PBMCs or a T cell subset sorted from them (not recorded which). The CDR3 DNA is TGTGCCATCAGGCGGGGGAGTGACTATCTCGGTTCAGATACGCAGTATTTT. Its protein is CAIRRGSDYLGSDTQYF.